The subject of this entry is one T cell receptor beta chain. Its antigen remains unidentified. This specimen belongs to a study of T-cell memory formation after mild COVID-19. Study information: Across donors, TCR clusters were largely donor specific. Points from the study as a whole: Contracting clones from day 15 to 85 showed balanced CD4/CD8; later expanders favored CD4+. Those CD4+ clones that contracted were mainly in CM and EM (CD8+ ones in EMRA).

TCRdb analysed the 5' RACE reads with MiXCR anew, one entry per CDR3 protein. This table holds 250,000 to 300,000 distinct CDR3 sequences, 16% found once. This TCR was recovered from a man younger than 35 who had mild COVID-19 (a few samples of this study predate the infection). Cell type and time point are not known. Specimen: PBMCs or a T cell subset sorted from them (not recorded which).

CDR3 in amino acids: CASSPGLAERAGELFF. The CDR3 bases are TGTGCCAGCTCACCGGGACTAGCGGAGAGAGCCGGGGAGCTGTTTTTT. The J gene is TRBJ2-2, the V gene TRBV18, with TRBD2 identical over 11 bases. Per germline, CDR1 KGHSH and CDR2 LQKENI. With 3 bases clipped from V and 6 bases from J, the junction kept 6 bases outside the gene matches. The CDR3 extends over 16 amino acids.